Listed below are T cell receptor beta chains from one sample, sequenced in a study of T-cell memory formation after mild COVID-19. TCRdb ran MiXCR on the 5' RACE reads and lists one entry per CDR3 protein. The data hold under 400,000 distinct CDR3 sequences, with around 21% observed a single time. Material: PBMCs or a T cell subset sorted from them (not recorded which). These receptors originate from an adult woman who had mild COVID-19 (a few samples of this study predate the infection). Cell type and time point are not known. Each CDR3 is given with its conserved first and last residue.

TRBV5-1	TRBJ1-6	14	CASQHNSYNSPLHF
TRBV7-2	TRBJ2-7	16	CASSLAVSRESYEQYF
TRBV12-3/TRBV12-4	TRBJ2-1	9	CASGLPWVF
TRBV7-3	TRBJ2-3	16	CASSIGTSGVVDTQYF
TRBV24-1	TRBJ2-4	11	CATQAKNIQYF
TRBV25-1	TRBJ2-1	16	CASSPFGVLLYNEQFF
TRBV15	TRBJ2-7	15	CATSTAGQGLHEQYF
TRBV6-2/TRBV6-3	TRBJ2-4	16	CASRSFPNSAGNIQYF
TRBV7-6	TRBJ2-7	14	CASSLYRESYEQYF
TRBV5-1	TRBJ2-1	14	CASSLAEPNNEQFF
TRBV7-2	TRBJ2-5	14	CASSYGTSRETQYF
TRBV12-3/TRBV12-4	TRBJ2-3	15	CATRPGQGVTDTQYF
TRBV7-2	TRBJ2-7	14	CASSSSGVSYEQYF
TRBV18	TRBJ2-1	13	CASSPMVDNEQFF
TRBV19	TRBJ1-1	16	CASSRGTGFLNTEAFF
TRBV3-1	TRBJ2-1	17	CASSQGRGSGSYNEQFF
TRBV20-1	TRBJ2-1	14	CSARDGRGSNEQFF
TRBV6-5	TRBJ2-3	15	CASSYGGATTDTQYF
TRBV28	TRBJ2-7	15	CASTPIGQADSEQYF
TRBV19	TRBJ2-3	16	CASSMTFKVLLDTQYF
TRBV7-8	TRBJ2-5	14	CASSSRGIGRTQYF
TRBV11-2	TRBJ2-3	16	CASSSSHQGGGDTQYF
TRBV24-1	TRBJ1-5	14	CATSDFGDSSPQHF
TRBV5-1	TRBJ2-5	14	CASSISGGEETQYF
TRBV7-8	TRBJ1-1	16	CASSRTGARLNTEAFF
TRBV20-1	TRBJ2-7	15	CSASRAEQVGYEQYF
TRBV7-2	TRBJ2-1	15	CASSPTGQSGNEQFF
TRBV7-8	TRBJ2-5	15	CASSFSRGGTETQYF
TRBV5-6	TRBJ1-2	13	CASSLGQPRGYTF
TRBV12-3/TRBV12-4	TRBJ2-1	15	CASRTPGLDDGEQFF
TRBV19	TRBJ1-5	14	CASSTPRSNQPQHF
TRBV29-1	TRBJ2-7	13	CSVQSGTAGEQYF
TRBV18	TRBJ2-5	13	CASSPFSKETQYF